This T cell receptor beta chain was obtained from a study of T cell responses to AZD1222 COVID-19 vaccine. V lost 6 bases and J 1 base, leaving 15 bases between the germline ends. CDR1 is LNHDA and CDR2 is SQIVND in the germline V gene (reference sequence). The length of the CDR3 is 15 residues. Concerning this clone itself: Its target is unknown.

Measured with immunoSEQ multiplex PCR; TCRdb has only the in-frame clones, and not every one. Among some 120,000 clones, approximately 90% were seen once, and the ten largest hold around 7.8%. Study conclusions and caveats: At baseline, seropositivity was found in only five or six AZD1222 recipients.

V usage is TRBV19 and J usage is TRBJ1-1; no firm D call. Sequencing used peripheral blood, obtained on day 0 of AZD1222 vaccination. The TCR was taken from an adult in good health. The CDR3 spells CASSFGSWANTEAFF. The CDR3 region has the DNA TGTGCCAGTAGCTTCGGATCCTGGGCGAACACTGAAGCTTTCTTT.